A selection of T cell receptor beta chains follows, all from one sample in a study of technical replicates of blood from a few donors. Sequencing used immunoSEQ multiplex PCR; TCRdb keeps in-frame clones, though not all of them. The sample has just under 100,000 clones; approximately 95% are singletons. Input material: T cells isolated from PBMCs. The source of these receptors is a human donor in good health. Each CDR3 is given with its conserved first and last residue. The order of the fields is J gene, clone size, V gene, CDR3 protein. Rows give clone size only sometimes, using once, few, many, or a class for an expanded clone.

J gene: TRBJ1-2; clone size: once; V gene: TRBV30; CDR3 protein: CAWRMGQGCPFGYGYTF
J gene: TRBJ2-1; clone size: NA; V gene: TRBV5-6; CDR3 protein: CASSFLLWGRRVYNEQFF
J gene: TRBJ2-7; clone size: NA; V gene: TRBV7-9; CDR3 protein: CASSLAGAPLEQYF
J gene: TRBJ2-1; clone size: NA; V gene: TRBV4-1; CDR3 protein: CASSQVLNSYNEQFF
J gene: TRBJ1-5; clone size: once; V gene: TRBV5-1; CDR3 protein: CASSFAGDQPQHF
J gene: TRBJ1-2; clone size: NA; V gene: TRBV9; CDR3 protein: CASSVAYGTDGYTF
J gene: TRBJ1-1; clone size: few; V gene: TRBV6-1; CDR3 protein: CASTHAMEEAFF
J gene: TRBJ1-1; clone size: few; V gene: TRBV20-1; CDR3 protein: CSAPFGGEAFF
J gene: TRBJ2-3; clone size: NA; V gene: TRBV28; CDR3 protein: CASSSGRTDTQYF
J gene: TRBJ1-2; clone size: once; V gene: TRBV7-2; CDR3 protein: CASSLTPVNYGYTF
J gene: TRBJ1-4; clone size: NA; V gene: TRBV28; CDR3 protein: CASSLRGFATNEKLFF
J gene: TRBJ1-5; clone size: NA; V gene: TRBV28; CDR3 protein: CASSPSRGQGNQPQHF
J gene: TRBJ1-6; clone size: NA; V gene: TRBV27; CDR3 protein: CASRSLSQIRKNSPLHF
J gene: TRBJ1-1; clone size: NA; V gene: TRBV7-7; CDR3 protein: CASSPLMNTEAFF
J gene: TRBJ2-7; clone size: NA; V gene: TRBV5-1; CDR3 protein: CASSLEVTGGYEQYF
J gene: TRBJ2-1; clone size: NA; V gene: TRBV21-1; CDR3 protein: CASSPGRCSENYNEQFF
J gene: TRBJ1-2; clone size: NA; V gene: TRBV19; CDR3 protein: CASTMGDSSNHYGYTF
J gene: TRBJ1-1; clone size: NA; V gene: TRBV5-6; CDR3 protein: CASSLVTGNTEAFF
J gene: TRBJ2-5; clone size: NA; V gene: TRBV28; CDR3 protein: CASSLTRETQYF
J gene: TRBJ2-1; clone size: NA; V gene: TRBV6-6; CDR3 protein: CATKEGFSGAYNEQFF
J gene: TRBJ2-2; clone size: NA; V gene: TRBV6-1; CDR3 protein: CASRTSGSTGELFF
J gene: TRBJ2-5; clone size: NA; V gene: TRBV29-1; CDR3 protein: CSALLAGGPETQYF
J gene: TRBJ2-7; clone size: NA; V gene: TRBV28; CDR3 protein: CASSSPGTSGTYEQYF
J gene: TRBJ2-5; clone size: once; V gene: TRBV21-1; CDR3 protein: CASSKVSGETQYF
J gene: TRBJ1-5; clone size: NA; V gene: TRBV4-1; CDR3 protein: CASSVFLRGTSNQPQHF